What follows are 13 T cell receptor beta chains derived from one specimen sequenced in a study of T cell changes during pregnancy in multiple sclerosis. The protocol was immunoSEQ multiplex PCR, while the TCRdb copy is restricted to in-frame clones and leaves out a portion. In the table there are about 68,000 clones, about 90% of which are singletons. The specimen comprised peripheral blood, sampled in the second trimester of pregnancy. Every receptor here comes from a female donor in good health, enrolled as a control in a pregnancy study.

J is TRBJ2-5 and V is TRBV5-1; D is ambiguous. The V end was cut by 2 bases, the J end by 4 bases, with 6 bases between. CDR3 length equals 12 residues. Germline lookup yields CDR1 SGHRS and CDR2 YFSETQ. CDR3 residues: CASSFGPETQYF. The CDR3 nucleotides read TGCGCCAGCAGCTTTGGGCCAGAGACCCAGTACTTC. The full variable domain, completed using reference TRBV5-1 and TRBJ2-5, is KAGVTQTPRYLIKTRGQQVTLSCSPISGHRSVSWYQQTPGQGLQFLFEYFSETQRNKGNFPGRFSGRQFSNSRSEMNVSTLELGDSALYLCASSFGPETQYFGPGTRLLVL.

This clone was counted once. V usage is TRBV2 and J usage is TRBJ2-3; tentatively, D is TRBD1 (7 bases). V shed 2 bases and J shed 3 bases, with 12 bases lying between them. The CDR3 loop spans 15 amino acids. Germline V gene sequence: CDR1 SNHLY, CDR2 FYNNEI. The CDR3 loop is CASSEPAGGTDTQYF. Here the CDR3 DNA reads TGTGCCAGCAGTGAACCGGCAGGGGGGACAGATACGCAGTATTTT. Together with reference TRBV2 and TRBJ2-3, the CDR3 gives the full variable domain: EPEVTQTPSHQVTQMGQEVILRCVPISNHLYFYWYRQILGQKVEFLVSFYNNEISEKSEIFDDQFSVERPDGSNFTLKIRSTKLEDSAMYFCASSEPAGGTDTQYFGPGTRLTVL.

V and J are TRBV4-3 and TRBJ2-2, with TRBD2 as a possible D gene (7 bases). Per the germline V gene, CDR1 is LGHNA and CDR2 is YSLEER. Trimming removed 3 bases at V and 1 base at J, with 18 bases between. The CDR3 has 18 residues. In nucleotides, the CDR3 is TGCGCCAGCAGCCATCCCGGGGGGCAGGAGGTGAACACCGGGGAGCTGTTTTTT. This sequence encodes CASSHPGGQEVNTGELFF.

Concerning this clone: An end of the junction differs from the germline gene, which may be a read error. CDR3 protein: CATSRDRLAGATNTQYF. CDR3 DNA sequence: TGTGCCACCAGCAGAGATCGTCTAGCGGGAGCCACAAATACGCAGTATTTT. The chain couples TRBV15 to TRBJ2-3; 10 bases agree with TRBD2. CDR1 and CDR2 (germline): LNHNV, YYDKDF (reference sequence). The CDR3 totals 17 residues.

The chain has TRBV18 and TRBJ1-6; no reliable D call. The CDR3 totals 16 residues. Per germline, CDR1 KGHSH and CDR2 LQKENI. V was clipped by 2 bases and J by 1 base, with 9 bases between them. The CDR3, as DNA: TGTGCCAGCTCACCATCTAGCGGTTCCTATAATTCACCCCTCCACTTT. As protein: CASSPSSGSYNSPLHF.

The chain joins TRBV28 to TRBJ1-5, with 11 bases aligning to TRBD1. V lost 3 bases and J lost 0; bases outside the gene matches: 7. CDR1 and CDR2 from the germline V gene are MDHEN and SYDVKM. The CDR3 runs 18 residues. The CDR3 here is CASSFGGTGGHSNQPQHF. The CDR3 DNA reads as TGTGCCAGCAGTTTCGGAGGGACAGGGGGACATAGCAATCAGCCCCAGCATTTT.

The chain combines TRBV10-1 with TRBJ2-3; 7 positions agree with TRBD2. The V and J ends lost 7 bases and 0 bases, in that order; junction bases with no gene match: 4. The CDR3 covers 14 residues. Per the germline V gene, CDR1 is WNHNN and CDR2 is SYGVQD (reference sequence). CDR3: CASKAGFSTDTQYF. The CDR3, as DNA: TGCGCCAGCAAAGCGGGATTCAGCACAGATACGCAGTATTTT.

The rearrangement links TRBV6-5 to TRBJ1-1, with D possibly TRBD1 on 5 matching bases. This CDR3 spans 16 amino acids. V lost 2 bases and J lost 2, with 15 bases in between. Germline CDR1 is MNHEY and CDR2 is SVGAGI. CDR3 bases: TGTGCCAGCAGTTACAGACAGAGCTACGCCAACACTGAAGCTTTCTTT. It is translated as CASSYRQSYANTEAFF.

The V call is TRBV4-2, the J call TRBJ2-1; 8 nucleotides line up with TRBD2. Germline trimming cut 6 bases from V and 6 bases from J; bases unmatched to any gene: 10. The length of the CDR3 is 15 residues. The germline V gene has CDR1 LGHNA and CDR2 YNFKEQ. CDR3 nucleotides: TGTGCCAGCAGAGCGGGAGACCCTTCAGTCAATGAGCAGTTCTTC. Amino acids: CASRAGDPSVNEQFF.

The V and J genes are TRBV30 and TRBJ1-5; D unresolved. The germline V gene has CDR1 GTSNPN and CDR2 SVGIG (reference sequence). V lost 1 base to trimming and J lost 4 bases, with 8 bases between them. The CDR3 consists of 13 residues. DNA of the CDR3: TGTGCCTGGAGTGGGTCAGTTAATCAGCCCCAGCATTTT. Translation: CAWSGSVNQPQHF.

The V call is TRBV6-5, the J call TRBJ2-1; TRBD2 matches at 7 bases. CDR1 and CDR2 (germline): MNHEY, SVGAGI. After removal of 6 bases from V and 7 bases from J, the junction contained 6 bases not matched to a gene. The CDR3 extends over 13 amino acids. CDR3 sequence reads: CASRRTSLNEQFF. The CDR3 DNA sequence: TGTGCCAGCAGGCGGACTAGTTTGAATGAGCAGTTCTTC.

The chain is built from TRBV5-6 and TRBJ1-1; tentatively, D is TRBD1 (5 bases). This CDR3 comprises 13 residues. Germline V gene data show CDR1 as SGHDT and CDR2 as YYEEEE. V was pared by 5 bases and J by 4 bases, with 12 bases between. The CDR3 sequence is CASSLGGGTEAFF. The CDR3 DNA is TGTGCCAGCAGTCTGGGCGGGGGCACTGAAGCTTTCTTT.

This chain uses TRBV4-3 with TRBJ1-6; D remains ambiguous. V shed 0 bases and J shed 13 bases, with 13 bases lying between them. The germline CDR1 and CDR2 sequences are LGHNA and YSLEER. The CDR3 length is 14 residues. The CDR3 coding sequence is TGCGCCAGCAGCCAAGAGGCCCTAGTTCACCCCCTCCACTTT. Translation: CASSQEALVHPLHF.